Listed here is a single T cell receptor (beta chain). Its antigen is still unknown. This specimen comes from a study of T cell responses to AZD1222 COVID-19 vaccine. Repertoires were generated with immunoSEQ multiplex PCR, while TCRdb's copy carries only in-frame clones and drops some. The data contain about 150,000 clones, approximately 92% of them singletons. The analysis combined second doses at about 4 or about 12 weeks. Points from the study as a whole: Regions left unmutated in variants are reportedly the target of nearly half of spike-specific TCRs.

This receptor was taken from an adult who received the AZD1222 COVID-19 vaccine. The material was peripheral blood, obtained 28 days after the second AZD1222 dose.

The CDR3 spells CASSIADREQYF. The CDR3 DNA reads as TGTGCCAGTAGTATTGCAGATCGGGAGCAGTACTTC. The chain employs TRBV19 and TRBJ2-7; D not resolved. The CDR3 has 12 residues. The V end lost 3 bases, the J end lost 7 bases, and 10 bases lay between the germline ends. The germline V gene encodes CDR1 LNHDA and CDR2 SQIVND (reference sequence).